This TCR beta chain was sequenced in a study of CD8 T cells in ankylosing spondylitis. Study observations and caveats: With a CD8+ phenotype, disease-linked clones were relatively rare in peripheral blood. There was reportedly significant enrichment of clones that were disease-linked in matched ankylosing spondylitis synovial fluid. About 8 highly homologous variants made up a TCR beta motif, and this motif appeared characteristic of ankylosing spondylitis blood.

CDR3 size: 17 residues. After removal of 0 bases from V and 2 bases from J, the junction contained 6 bases not matched to a gene. Germline assignment: CDR1 SGHDT and CDR2 YYEEEE. As for this clonotype: Its target is not known.

Each CDR3 protein gets one entry after TCRdb re-called the 5' RACE reads with MiXCR. The sample carries 220,000 or so distinct CDR3 sequences, roughly a tenth recorded once. The V call is TRBV5-6, the J call TRBJ2-7; 12 bases map to TRBD2. Sequences were obtained from blood, either unsorted or a sorted T cell fraction (not recorded which). The receptor was derived from a male donor with ankylosing spondylitis or in good health (not recorded which). The CDR3 sequence is CASSLELAGGTTYEQYF. Written as DNA, the CDR3 is TGTGCCAGCAGCTTGGAACTAGCGGGGGGCACCACCTACGAGCAGTACTTC.